Below, 13 T cell receptor beta chains from the same sample are listed, as sequenced in a study of blood T cell repertoires in COVID-19. TCRdb's table, derived via immunoSEQ multiplex PCR, lists solely in-frame clones and lacks some. The table lists under 450,000 clones, roughly 90% of them singletons. Material: peripheral blood. These TCRs come from an older woman with COVID-19, enrolled during active disease.

V gene TRBV14 combines with J gene TRBJ2-7; TRBD2 might be the D (5 bases). Trimming cost V 1 base and J 1 base, with 14 bases left between them. The CDR3 consists of 16 residues. Germline V gene lookup returns CDR1 SGHDN and CDR2 FVKESK. The chain's CDR3 is CASSQGWTPSSYEQYF. CDR3 sequence (DNA): TGTGCCAGCAGCCAAGGGTGGACTCCCAGTTCCTACGAGCAGTACTTC.

The count of this clone is one. The gene calls are TRBV18 and TRBJ1-1; 7 nucleotides align to TRBD1. There are 14 residues in the CDR3. The germline CDR1 and CDR2 sequences are KGHSH and LQKENI. V lost 8 bases to trimming and J lost 3 bases; unmatched junction nucleotides: 9. CDR3 in amino acids: CASRLVGTDTEAFF. CDR3 nucleotide sequence: TGTGCCAGCCGCTTAGTTGGGACAGACACTGAAGCTTTCTTT. Looking up the rest from reference TRBV18 and TRBJ1-1 gives the full variable domain: NAGVMQNPRHLVRRRGQEARLRCSPMKGHSHVYWYRQLPEEGLKFMVYLQKENIIDESGMPKERFSAEFPKEGPSILRIQQVVRGDSAAYFCASRLVGTDTEAFFGQGTRLTVV.

This clone was counted only a few times. This sequence joins TRBV30 and TRBJ1-2; tentatively, D is TRBD1 (5 bases). CDR1 GTSNPN and CDR2 SVGIG come from the germline V gene (reference sequence). CDR3 length: 16 amino acids. V was pared by 3 bases and J by 5 bases, with 22 bases between. CDR3 sequence (DNA): TGTGCCTGGAGCCCCAGCTCGGGGGTCTTTTATTATGGCTACACCTTC. Protein: CAWSPSSGVFYYGYTF.

The rearrangement uses TRBV1 and TRBJ1-2. TRBV1 is a pseudogene segment. The CDR3 runs 18 residues. CDR3 nucleotides: TGCACCAGCAGCCAAGTTTCCCCTCGGAGCGAGGGTAACTATGGCTACACCTTC. This gives the protein CTSSQVSPRSEGNYGYTF.

This chain links TRBV19 with TRBJ2-1, with 8 bases aligning to TRBD1. Germline V gene lookup returns CDR1 LNHDA and CDR2 SQIVND (reference sequence). The CDR3 extends over 15 amino acids. Unmatched junction bases numbered 7, after V lost 3 bases and J lost 6 bases. In nucleotides, the CDR3 is TGTGCCAGTAGTATTAACGGACAGGGTAGCAATGAGCAGTTCTTC. It yields the protein CASSINGQGSNEQFF. Full variable domain (remainder filled in from reference TRBV19 and TRBJ2-1): DGGITQSPKYLFRKEGQNVTLSCEQNLNHDAMYWYRQDPGQGLRLIYYSQIVNDFQKGDIAEGYSVSREKKESFPLTVTSAQKNPTAFYLCASSINGQGSNEQFFGPGTRLTVL.

This clone came up once. Other nucleotide sequences from this sample produce the same CDR3. This sequence joins TRBV5-1 and TRBJ2-7; TRBD1 agrees at 11 bases. The germline V gene has CDR1 SGHRS and CDR2 YFSETQ. The trim removed 3 bases at V and 3 bases at J, leaving 2 bases unmatched. CDR3 length: 14 residues. For the CDR3, the DNA is TGCGCCAGCAGCTGGGGACAGGGGGTCTACGAGCAGTACTTC. Translated: CASSWGQGVYEQYF.

The chain employs TRBV4-1 and TRBJ1-5; 8 bases line up with TRBD1. The J segment lost 1 base and the V segment lost 2 bases, leaving 13 bases of the junction unmatched. The CDR3 contains 19 residues. CDR1 and CDR2 from the germline V gene are MGHRA and YSYEKL. The DNA of the CDR3 is TGCGCCAGCAGCCAACCCACCCGAGGACAGGGCCTAAGCAATCAGCCCCAGCATTTT. The encoded protein is CASSQPTRGQGLSNQPQHF.

V and J are TRBV11-2 and TRBJ2-7; perhaps TRBD1 as D (5 bases). Germline CDR1 reads SGHAT; CDR2 reads FQNNGV. V dropped 0 bases and J dropped 3 bases, with 12 bases sitting between them. There are 15 residues in the CDR3. The CDR3 DNA is TGTGCCAGCAGCTTAGAACAGGCGACTTACTACGAGCAGTACTTC. Residues: CASSLEQATYYEQYF.

V is TRBV5-1 and J is TRBJ1-4, with TRBD1 as a possible D gene (5 bases). Germline CDR1 reads SGHRS; CDR2 reads YFSETQ. Trimming cost V 0 bases and J 3 bases, with 12 bases left between them. This CDR3 spans 16 amino acids. The CDR3 sequence: CASSLEAGGSNEKLFF. The CDR3 nucleotides are TGCGCCAGCAGCTTGGAGGCGGGGGGTTCTAATGAAAAACTGTTTTTT. The full variable domain, in which reference TRBV5-1 and TRBJ1-4 provide the parts outside the CDR3, is KAGVTQTPRYLIKTRGQQVTLSCSPISGHRSVSWYQQTPGQGLQFLFEYFSETQRNKGNFPGRFSGRQFSNSRSEMNVSTLELGDSALYLCASSLEAGGSNEKLFFGSGTQLSVL.

The V and J genes are TRBV2 and TRBJ1-1; TRBD1 matches at 10 bases. The CDR3 extends over 14 amino acids. After removal of 4 bases from V and 4 bases from J, the junction contained 3 bases not matched to a gene. Germline V lookup: CDR1 SNHLY, CDR2 FYNNEI. Here the CDR3 reads CASSAGTGVTEAFF. Here the CDR3 DNA reads TGTGCCAGCAGTGCCGGGACAGGGGTCACTGAAGCTTTCTTT.

The genes are TRBV27 and TRBJ1-2; D may be TRBD1 (5 bases). The germline V gene has CDR1 MNHEY and CDR2 SMNVEV (reference sequence). The CDR3 covers 14 residues. The V end was cut by 6 bases, the J end by 1 base, with 12 bases between. The CDR3 sequence is CASRRGNDNYGYTF. CDR3 DNA sequence: TGTGCCAGCAGGCGGGGGAACGATAACTATGGCTACACCTTC.

CDR3 protein: CASSYTRTGVDYGYTF. The CDR3 DNA reads TGTGCCAGCAGTTACACCCGGACAGGGGTTGACTATGGCTACACCTTC. V is TRBV6-6 and J is TRBJ1-2; TRBD1 aligns across 9 bases. V dropped 2 bases and J dropped 3; count of bases not matched to a gene: 7. The CDR3 consists of 16 residues. CDR1 is MNHNY and CDR2 is SVGAGI in the germline V gene (reference sequence).

The chain employs TRBV6-5 and TRBJ2-5; no clear D gene. Germline values: CDR1 MNHEY, CDR2 SVGAGI. V lost 5 bases to trimming and J lost 0 bases, with 7 bases between them. This CDR3 is built from 13 residues. The CDR3 protein is CASSPVYQETQYF. CDR3 in DNA: TGTGCCAGCAGTCCAGTGTACCAAGAGACCCAGTACTTC.